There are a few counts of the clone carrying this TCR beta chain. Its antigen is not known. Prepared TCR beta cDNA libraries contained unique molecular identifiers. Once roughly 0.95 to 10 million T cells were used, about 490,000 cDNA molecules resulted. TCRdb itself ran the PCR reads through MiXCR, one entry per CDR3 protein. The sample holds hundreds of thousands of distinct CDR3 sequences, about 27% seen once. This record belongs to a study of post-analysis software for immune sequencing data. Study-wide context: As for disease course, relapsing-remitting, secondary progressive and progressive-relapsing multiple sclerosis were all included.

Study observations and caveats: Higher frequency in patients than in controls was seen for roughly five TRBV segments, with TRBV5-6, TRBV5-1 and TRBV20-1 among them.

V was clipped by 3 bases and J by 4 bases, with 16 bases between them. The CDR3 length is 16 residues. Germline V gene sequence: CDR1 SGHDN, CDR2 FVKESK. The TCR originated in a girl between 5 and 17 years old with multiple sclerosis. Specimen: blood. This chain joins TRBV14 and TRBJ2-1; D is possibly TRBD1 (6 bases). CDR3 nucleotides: TGTGCCAGCAGCCAGGAACGTTTGAGGGGGTACAATGAGCAGTTCTTC. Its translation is CASSQERLRGYNEQFF. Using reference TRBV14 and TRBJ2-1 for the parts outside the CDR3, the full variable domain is EAGVTQFPSHSVIEKGQTVTLRCDPISGHDNLYWYRRVMGKEIKFLLHFVKESKQDESGMPNNRFLAERTGGTYSTLKVQPAELEDSGVYFCASSQERLRGYNEQFFGPGTRLTVL.